These 8 T cell receptor beta chains were sequenced from one sample in a study of blood T cell repertoires in COVID-19. TCRdb's copy holds only in-frame clones and misses some; the assay was immunoSEQ multiplex PCR. The table records 210,000 or so clones, roughly four fifths of them present only once. Sequences were obtained from peripheral blood. The receptors shown here come from a woman between 40 and 55 years old with acute or convalescent COVID-19.

This clone was detected once. J is TRBJ1-1 and V is TRBV2, with D tentatively TRBD1 (6 bases). From germline, CDR1 is SNHLY and CDR2 FYNNEI. V was pared by 6 bases and J by 0 bases, with 17 bases between. This CDR3 comprises 16 residues. The CDR3 sequence is CASRARTVPMNTEAFF. The CDR3 DNA follows: TGTGCCAGCAGAGCTAGGACAGTGCCTATGAACACTGAAGCTTTCTTT.

V and J are TRBV7-3 and TRBJ2-3, with 11 bases matching TRBD2. The CDR3 consists of 17 residues. Germline values: CDR1 SGHTA, CDR2 FQGTGA. V was clipped by 5 bases and J by 4 bases; unmatched bases: 11. The CDR3 loop is CASSRTDPGLAADTQYF. CDR3 coding DNA: TGTGCCAGCAGCCGGACAGACCCGGGACTAGCGGCAGATACGCAGTATTTT.

The chain is built from TRBV10-3 and TRBJ2-1, with D possibly being TRBD1 (6 bases). Germline V gene data show CDR1 as ENHRY and CDR2 as SYGVKD. Trimming stripped 7 bases from V and 7 bases from J, with 20 bases between. The CDR3 totals 15 residues. CDR3 sequence (DNA): TGTGCCATCAAAAAGGACAGTTTTTTCGTGAATGAGCAGTTCTTC. It yields the protein CAIKKDSFFVNEQFF.

The chain recombines TRBV19 with TRBJ1-4; 11 positions match TRBD1. Trimming cost V 5 bases and J 5 bases; bases outside gene matches: 13. Per the germline V gene, CDR1 is LNHDA and CDR2 is SQIVND (reference sequence). The CDR3 has 18 residues. CDR3 amino acids: CASSPLDPGTGGNEKLFF. CDR3 DNA: TGTGCCAGTAGTCCACTAGATCCTGGGACAGGGGGGAATGAAAAACTGTTTTTT.

The chain has TRBV3-1 (or the pseudogene TRBV3-2) and TRBJ2-1, with 8 bases matching TRBD2. The CDR3 is 15 amino acids. V was pared by 0 bases and J by 3 bases, with 1 base of the junction left unmatched. CDR1 is LGHDT, CDR2 YNNKEL, per germline (reference sequence). CDR3: CASSQELADYNEQFF. Here the CDR3 DNA reads TGTGCCAGCAGCCAAGAACTAGCGGACTACAATGAGCAGTTCTTC.

V and J are TRBV7-2 and TRBJ2-3; no clear D gene. CDR3 length: 14 amino acids. V dropped 6 bases and J dropped 0 bases, with 10 bases sitting between them. Germline assignment: CDR1 SGHTA and CDR2 FQGNSA. The CDR3 spells CASSSFGSTDTQYF. In nucleotides, the CDR3 is TGTGCCAGCAGTTCCTTCGGGAGCACAGATACGCAGTATTTT.

The chain uses TRBV30 and TRBJ2-5; 7 bases are shared with TRBD2. Germline V gene lookup returns CDR1 GTSNPN and CDR2 SVGIG (reference sequence). V was pared by 3 bases and J by 4 bases, with 11 bases of the junction left unmatched. The CDR3 spans 15 residues. As DNA, the CDR3 is TGTGCCTGGAGGCAGCGGGGCCTTGGGTCAGAGACCCAGTACTTC. Translated: CAWRQRGLGSETQYF. The full variable domain, with the rest looked up from reference TRBV30 and TRBJ2-5, is SQTIHQWPATLVQPVGSPLSLECTVEGTSNPNLYWYRQAAGRGLQLLFYSVGIGQISSEVPQNLSASRPQDRQFILSSKKLLLSDSGFYLCAWRQRGLGSETQYFGPGTRLLVL.

V gene TRBV19 combines with J gene TRBJ1-5; 11 bases line up with TRBD1. This CDR3 region has 20 residues. Per the germline V gene, CDR1 is LNHDA and CDR2 is SQIVND (reference sequence). The J segment lost 2 bases and the V segment lost 6 bases, leaving 18 bases of the junction unmatched. In DNA, the CDR3 is TGTGCCAGTAGGAAGAGATCGGGACAGGGGGGTGCTTACGGCAATCAGCCCCAGCATTTT. This encodes CASRKRSGQGGAYGNQPQHF.